Listed below are T cell receptor beta chains from one sample, sequenced in a study of human T cells and chemical hapten exposure. TCRdb reprocessed the RACE reads with MiXCR, giving one entry per CDR3 protein. The sample has some 400,000 distinct CDR3 sequences; roughly 4.8% are singletons. The sample consisted of whole blood, taken in connection with sensitization to the hapten diphenylcyclopropenone (DPC). All receptors derive from a woman in her 50s with alopecia areata. Some clones in this sample may be carry-over from other donors' samples. CDR3s include the opening cysteine and the closing phenylalanine or tryptophan.

>TRBV6-2/TRBV6-3
CASSGHGQGAWYEQYF
>TRBV12-3/TRBV12-4
CASSLAQDGPLNTEAFF
>TRBV7-3
CASSLGVGEKLFF
>TRBV7-9
CASSLRTPEAFF
>TRBV19
CASSRDRGLGGELFF
>TRBV20-1
CSARSLGNEQFF
>TRBV6-2/TRBV6-3
CASSPIGEGQDEQFF
>TRBV7-8
CASSLAPGSYEQYF
>TRBV29-1
CSVARRLAEQETQYF
>TRBV15
CATSRRGMADTQYF
>TRBV30
CAWCRGAGGQGEQYF
>TRBV20-1
CSARDQAGWNQPQHF
>TRBV12-3/TRBV12-4
CASSWTRNNEQFF
>TRBV7-2
CASSLEGPRANVLTF
>TRBV28
CASSSYSTLGDQEAFF
>TRBV29-1
CSGQGAEAFF
>TRBV18
CASSRPGQGGEAFF
>TRBV2
CASSEFRLASYNEQFF
>TRBV27
CASSRMDREIPDTQYF
>TRBV28
CASTLGASGRGDEQFF
>TRBV7-8
CASSHWTDENIQYF
>TRBV29-1
CSVDWQGAGANVLTF
>TRBV11-2
CASSLAGAGNTEAFF
>TRBV28
CASSSAAGPRAQHF
>TRBV5-5
CASSLQGARFF
>TRBV27
CASSPGSTGISYEQYF
>TRBV18
CASSPLLAGDADTQYF
>TRBV28
CASSWGQVNEKLFF
>TRBV3-1
CASSQAGPSGTDTQYF
>TRBV28
CASSPLLDQQPQHF
>TRBV28
CASSFNGKSSTDTQYF